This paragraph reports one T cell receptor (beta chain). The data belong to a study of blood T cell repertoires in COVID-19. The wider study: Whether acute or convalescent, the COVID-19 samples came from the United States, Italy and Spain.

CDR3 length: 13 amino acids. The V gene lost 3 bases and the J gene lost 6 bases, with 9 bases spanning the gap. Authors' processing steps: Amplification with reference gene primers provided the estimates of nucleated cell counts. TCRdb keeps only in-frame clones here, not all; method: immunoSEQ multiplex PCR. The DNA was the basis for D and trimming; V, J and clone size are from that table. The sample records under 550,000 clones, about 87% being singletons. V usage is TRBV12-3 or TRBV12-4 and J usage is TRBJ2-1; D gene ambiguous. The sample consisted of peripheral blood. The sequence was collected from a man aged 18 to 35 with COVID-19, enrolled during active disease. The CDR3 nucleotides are TGTGCCAGCAGTTTGTCCCTAGGCAATGAGCAGTTCTTC. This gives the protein CASSLSLGNEQFF.